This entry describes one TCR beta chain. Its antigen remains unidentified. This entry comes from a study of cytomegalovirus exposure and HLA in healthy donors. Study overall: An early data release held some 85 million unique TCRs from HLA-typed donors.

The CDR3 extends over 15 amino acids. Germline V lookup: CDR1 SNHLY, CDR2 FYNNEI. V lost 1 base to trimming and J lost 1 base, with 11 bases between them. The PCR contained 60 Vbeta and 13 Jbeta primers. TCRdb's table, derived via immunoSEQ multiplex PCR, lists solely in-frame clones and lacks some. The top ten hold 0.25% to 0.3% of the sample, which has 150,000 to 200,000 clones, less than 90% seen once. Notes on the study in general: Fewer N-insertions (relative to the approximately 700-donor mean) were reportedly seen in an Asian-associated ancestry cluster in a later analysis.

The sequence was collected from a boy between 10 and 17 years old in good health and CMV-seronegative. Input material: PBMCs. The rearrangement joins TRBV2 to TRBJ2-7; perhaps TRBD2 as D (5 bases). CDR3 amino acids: CASSEDLGLSYEQYF. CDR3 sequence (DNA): TGTGCCAGCAGTGAAGACTTAGGACTTTCCTACGAGCAGTACTTC.